This TCR beta chain was sequenced in a study of T cells in Graves' hyperthyroidism and ophthalmopathy. Study-level points and caveats: Most thyroid clonotypes expanded above 0.001 appeared in blood too. Before onset, by a median of about six months, the model predicted ophthalmopathy.

The CDR3 has 14 amino acids. Germline lookup yields CDR1 MNHNS and CDR2 SASEGT. The V end lost 6 bases, the J end lost 0 bases, and 12 bases lay between the germline ends. The TCR beta CDR3 regions underwent amplification using RNA transcripts as the source. Researchers ran a first-round RT-PCR on the TCR CDR3 using the HTBI primer set. TCRdb passed the multiplex PCR reads through MiXCR, listing each CDR3 protein once. In the table there are hundreds of thousands of distinct CDR3 sequences, 13% to 15% of which are singletons. To note about this clonotype: Its antigen is not identified.

In patients aged 18 to 65, hyperthyroidism was newly diagnosed, with duration under 2 months. Lactation, pregnancy, other autoimmune disease or uncontrolled infection excluded patients. The V call is TRBV6-1, the J call TRBJ2-7, with no clear D. This sequence was found in a woman aged 18-29 years with Graves' hyperthyroidism. Specimen: blood. CDR3 loop: CASSLSSLSYEQYF. The CDR3 coding sequence is TGTGCCAGCAGCCTTAGTTCTCTCTCCTACGAGCAGTACTTC.